This T cell receptor (beta chain) is drawn from a study of regulatory T cells in long-lasting Graves disease. Investigators prepared the TCR beta libraries by applying iRepertoire HTBI primers and Arm-PCR of CDR3 regions. TCRdb redid the calling of the multiplex PCR reads with MiXCR, one entry per CDR3 protein. The table has a few hundred thousand distinct CDR3 sequences, around 20% seen once. Stated time point: persistent/refractory GD, antithyroid drugs over 5 years with positive TRAb. Preparation of the TCR library used RNA extracted from PBMCs. This clonotype was counted between two and nine times. The starting material was peripheral blood mononuclear cells (PBMCs), obtained when the disease was refractory, from a patient treated with antithyroid drugs. The TCR originated in a female donor with Graves disease.

The CDR3 DNA is TGTGCCAGCAGTCCCCGGACAGGGAATGATGGCGAGCAGTACTTC. Translating it yields CASSPRTGNDGEQYF. The V gene is TRBV6-1, the J gene TRBJ2-7, with 8 bases fitting TRBD1. CDR3 length equals 15 residues. The germline V gene encodes CDR1 MNHNS and CDR2 SASEGT. Losses at the gene ends were 5 bases for V and 6 bases for J; bases not matched to a gene: 12.